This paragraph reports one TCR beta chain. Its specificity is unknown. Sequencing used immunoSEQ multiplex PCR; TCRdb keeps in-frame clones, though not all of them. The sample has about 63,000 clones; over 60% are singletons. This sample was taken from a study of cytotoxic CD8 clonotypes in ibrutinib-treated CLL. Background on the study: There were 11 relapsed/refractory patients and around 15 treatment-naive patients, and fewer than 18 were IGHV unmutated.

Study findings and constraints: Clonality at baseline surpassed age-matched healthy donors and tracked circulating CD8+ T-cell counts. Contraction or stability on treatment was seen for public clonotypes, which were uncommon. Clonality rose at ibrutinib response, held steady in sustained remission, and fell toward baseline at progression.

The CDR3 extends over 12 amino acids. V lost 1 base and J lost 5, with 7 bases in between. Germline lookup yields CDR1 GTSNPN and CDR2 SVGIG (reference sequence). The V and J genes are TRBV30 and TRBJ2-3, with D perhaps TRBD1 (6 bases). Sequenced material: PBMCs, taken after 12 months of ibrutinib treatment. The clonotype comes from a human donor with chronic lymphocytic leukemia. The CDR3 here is CAWSEQGDTQYF. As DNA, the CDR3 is TGTGCCTGGAGTGAACAGGGAGATACGCAGTATTTT.